The clone carrying this TCR beta chain was observed many times. This entry is derived from a study of T-cell reconstitution after alpha-beta-depleted transplantation in children. Unique molecular identifiers were incorporated when the TCRbeta library was constructed. TCRdb recomputed calls from the PCR reads with MiXCR, one row per CDR3 protein. The data hold a few hundred thousand distinct CDR3 sequences, with around 9.7% observed a single time. The CDR3 consists of 14 residues. With 0 bases removed from V and 2 bases from J, the gap between germline ends came to 11 bases. Germline CDR1 is DFQATT and CDR2 is SNEGSKA (reference sequence).

The chain combines TRBV20-1 with TRBJ2-7, with a weak D call TRBD2 (6 bases). The sequencing used PBMCs from the stem cell graft donor, collected from the stem cell graft. The clonotype was recovered from a human donor who donated a stem cell graft to a child with SCID. The DNA for the CDR3 is TGCAGTGCTAGAGACGGGACTCGGGCCTACGAGCAGTACTTC. It specifies CSARDGTRAYEQYF.